Listed here are 5 T cell receptor beta chains from one sample, sequenced in a study of blood T cell repertoires in COVID-19. The method was immunoSEQ multiplex PCR; TCRdb's version includes in-frame clones alone and lacks a portion of them. Of about 120,000 clones detected, less than 90% appear once; the ten largest clones hold 27%. Sample: peripheral blood. These receptor sequences come from an elderly woman with acute or convalescent COVID-19.

The chain combines TRBV7-2 with TRBJ2-1; TRBD1 aligns across 7 bases. The junction had 10 bases not matched to a gene; V was cut back by 5 bases and J by 6 bases. This CDR3 region has 15 residues. Germline V gene data show CDR1 as SGHTA and CDR2 as FQGNSA. CDR3 nucleotide sequence: TGTGCCAGCAGCCTCGGACAGGCGCCAACCAATGAGCAGTTCTTC. Residues: CASSLGQAPTNEQFF.

This rearrangement joins TRBV6-4 to TRBJ1-2; a possible D gene is TRBD1 (5 bases). The V end lost 3 bases, the J end lost 4 bases, and 12 bases lay between the germline ends. Germline CDR1 and CDR2: MRHNA and SNTAGT. CDR3 size: 14 residues. CDR3 sequence: CASSERSGGYGYTF. CDR3 nucleotides: TGTGCCAGCAGTGAACGATCCGGGGGCTATGGCTACACCTTC.

The chain links TRBV11-2 to TRBJ1-6; D perhaps matches TRBD1 (6 bases). The CDR3 runs 15 residues. With 3 bases removed from V and 6 bases from J, the gap between germline ends came to 12 bases. Germline CDR1 SGHAT, CDR2 FQNNGV. The CDR3 DNA reads as TGTGCCAGCAGCTTTAAGGGGGTCTCTAATTCACCCCTCCACTTT. Its protein product is CASSFKGVSNSPLHF.

This clone was recorded a few times. The chain employs TRBV2 and TRBJ1-5; the match to TRBD1 covers 9 bases. V trimming: 7 bases; J trimming: 5 bases; junction bases outside the gene matches: 6. The germline gives CDR1 SNHLY, CDR2 FYNNEI. The CDR3 has 14 amino acids. The CDR3 DNA reads as TGTGCCAGCACGGCAACAGGGGGCGATCAGCCCCAGCATTTT. Translating it yields CASTATGGDQPQHF.

This rearrangement joins TRBV12-5 to TRBJ2-7; D might be TRBD1 (5 bases). This CDR3 is 16 amino acids long. Germline loops: CDR1 LGHNT, CDR2 FRNRAP. With 1 base removed from V and 3 bases from J, the gap between germline ends came to 16 bases. CDR3 sequence: CASGLDPRAGIYEQYF. DNA of the CDR3: TGTGCTAGTGGTTTGGATCCCCGGGCAGGGATCTACGAGCAGTACTTC.